Below are 24 T cell receptor beta chains sequenced from a single sample in a study of blood T cell repertoires in COVID-19. Sequencing was performed with immunoSEQ multiplex PCR; in TCRdb, only in-frame clones are kept and a portion is missing. The repertoire has 200,000 or so clones, 86% of them found once; the top ten carry roughly 0.78%. The specimen sequenced was peripheral blood. These TCRs come from a woman between 65 and 79 years old with acute or convalescent COVID-19.

This chain uses TRBV3-1 (or the pseudogene TRBV3-2) with TRBJ1-1; D not certain. From germline, CDR1 is LGHDT and CDR2 YNNKEL (reference sequence). Trimming cost V 4 bases and J 5 bases, with 17 bases left between them. The CDR3 contains 15 residues. As DNA, the CDR3 is TGTGCCAGCAGCCCGATCCGGCCTTCGGGGACTGAAGCTTTCTTT. This gives the protein CASSPIRPSGTEAFF.

This chain joins TRBV11-2 and TRBJ1-3; D possibly corresponds to TRBD1 (5 bases). The CDR3 runs to 16 residues. Germline-derived CDR1 and CDR2 are SGHAT and FQNNGV. V was pared by 1 base and J by 1 base, with 11 bases between. The CDR3 nucleotides read TGTGCCAGCAGCTTAGCGGCAGGGAAATCTGGAAACACCATATATTTT. This translates into CASSLAAGKSGNTIYF.

This chain connects TRBV11-3 to TRBJ2-3; D uncertain. The CDR3 has 17 amino acids. Germline V gene sequence: CDR1 SGHNT, CDR2 YENEEA. V was pared by 5 bases and J by 4 bases, with 22 bases between. The CDR3 loop reads CASSTRVGGTVPDTQYF. The CDR3 nucleotides read TGTGCCAGCAGCACCCGGGTCGGCGGCACGGTACCAGATACGCAGTATTTT. The whole variable domain, remainder taken from reference TRBV11-3 and TRBJ2-3, is EAGVVQSPRYKIIEKKQPVAFWCNPISGHNTLYWYLQNLGQGPELLIRYENEEAVDDSQLPKDRFSAERLKGVDSTLKIQPAELGDSAVYLCASSTRVGGTVPDTQYFGPGTRLTVL.

CDR3 region: CASSLTNPGNTIYF. The CDR3 coding sequence is TGTGCCAGCAGCTTGACAAATCCTGGAAACACCATATATTTT. V gene TRBV13 combines with J gene TRBJ1-3; no clear D. CDR3 length: 14 residues. The V gene lost 3 bases and the J gene lost 2 bases, with 8 bases spanning the gap. The germline gives CDR1 PRHDT, CDR2 FYEKMQ (reference sequence).

V and J are TRBV7-2 and TRBJ2-2; D not resolved. Germline V CDR1 and CDR2: SGHTA, FQGNSA. The V end lost 2 bases, the J end lost 0 bases, and 10 bases lay between the germline ends. The CDR3 covers 16 residues. The CDR3 bases are TGTGCCAGCAGCTTAAACGGCGGTTCGAACACCGGGGAGCTGTTTTTT. Its translation: CASSLNGGSNTGELFF.

The chain has TRBV11-3 and TRBJ2-7, with TRBD2 as a possible D gene (5 bases). The CDR3 has 14 residues. CDR1 and CDR2 (germline): SGHNT, YENEEA. V shed 3 bases and J shed 3 bases, with 12 bases lying between them. In DNA form, the CDR3 reads TGTGCCAGCAGCTTGGGTGGAGAGGGCTACGAGCAGTACTTC. This codes for CASSLGGEGYEQYF.

V usage is TRBV19 and J usage is TRBJ1-4, with a weak D call TRBD1 (5 bases). V was cut by 7 bases and J by 8 bases, with 14 bases left in between. CDR3 size: 13 residues. CDR1 and CDR2 (germline): LNHDA, SQIVND (reference sequence). The CDR3: CASNQGGKEKLFF. CDR3 nucleotide sequence: TGTGCCAGTAACCAGGGAGGAAAGGAAAAACTGTTTTTT.

This rearrangement joins TRBV18 to TRBJ1-5; no definite D call. This CDR3 has 15 residues. Trimming removed 3 bases from V and 0 bases from J, with 9 bases in between. CDR1 is KGHSH, CDR2 LQKENI, per germline. CDR3 nucleotides: TGTGCCAGCTCACCCACCGGGTATAGCAATCAGCCCCAGCATTTT. Translated: CASSPTGYSNQPQHF.

The V gene is TRBV9, the J gene TRBJ1-1; 9 bases align to TRBD1. V dropped 3 bases and J dropped 1; count of bases not matched to a gene: 7. This CDR3 region has 16 residues. Germline CDR1 is SGDLS and CDR2 is YYNGEE. CDR3 sequence (DNA): TGTGCCAGCAGCGCCTCACAGGGGGCGGCGAACACTGAAGCTTTCTTT. This sequence encodes CASSASQGAANTEAFF.

The rearrangement links TRBV5-5 to TRBJ1-5; D is perhaps TRBD1 (5 bases). V was clipped by 1 base and J by 3 bases, with 11 bases between them. Per the germline V gene, CDR1 is SGHKS and CDR2 is YYEKEE (reference sequence). The CDR3 is made up of 15 amino acids. The CDR3 coding sequence is TGTGCCAGCAGCTTGTTACGGGGGGACAATCAGCCCCAGCATTTT. It specifies CASSLLRGDNQPQHF.

This clone was found a few times. The V and J genes are TRBV14 and TRBJ1-2; D gene unclear. The CDR3 is 13 amino acids. CDR1 and CDR2 (germline): SGHDN, FVKESK. Deletions cut 4 bases from V and 0 bases from J, with 6 bases between. The CDR3 region has the DNA TGTGCCAGCAGCCCGCAGGCTAACTATGGCTACACCTTC. Translation: CASSPQANYGYTF.

The rearrangement uses TRBV7-2 and TRBJ2-3, with D possibly being TRBD1 (6 bases). CDR3 length equals 14 residues. Germline V lookup: CDR1 SGHTA, CDR2 FQGNSA. V was pared by 3 bases and J by 0 bases, with 7 bases between. The CDR3 protein is CASSFDRSTDTQYF. CDR3 nucleotides: TGTGCCAGCAGCTTCGACAGGAGCACAGATACGCAGTATTTT. Drawing the rest from reference TRBV7-2 and TRBJ2-3, the complete variable domain is GAGVSQSPSNKVTEKGKDVELRCDPISGHTALYWYRQSLGQGLEFLIYFQGNSAPDKSGLPSDRFSAERTGGSVSTLTIQRTQQEDSAVYLCASSFDRSTDTQYFGPGTRLTVL.

The chain carries TRBV27 and TRBJ2-7, with 8 nucleotides matching TRBD2. This CDR3 has 14 residues. The V gene's germline CDR1 is MNHEY and CDR2 SMNVEV (reference sequence). V lost 10 bases and J lost 0; bases outside the gene matches: 8. CDR3 in amino acids: CATRTRGDSYEQYF. CDR3 DNA sequence: TGTGCCACTAGGACGCGGGGGGACTCCTACGAGCAGTACTTC.

This clone has only one observation. The rearrangement links TRBV5-4 to TRBJ1-2; the match to TRBD1 covers 7 bases. This CDR3 has 14 amino acids. Trimming cost V 0 bases and J 3 bases; bases outside gene matches: 2. Germline CDR1 and CDR2: SGHNT and YYREEE (reference sequence). DNA of the CDR3: TGTGCCAGCAGCTTGGGTACAGGGGACTATGGCTACACCTTC. It translates to CASSLGTGDYGYTF.

This sequence joins TRBV7-9 and TRBJ2-2; 11 bases line up with TRBD1. Germline loops: CDR1 SEHNR, CDR2 FQNEAQ (reference sequence). The CDR3 runs to 17 residues. Trimming took 5 bases from V and 4 from J; bases not matched to a gene: 9. DNA of the CDR3: TGTGCCAGCAGCATCGTCCCGGGACAGGGGGGCACCGGGGAGCTGTTTTTT. It codes for CASSIVPGQGGTGELFF. The full variable domain, completed using reference TRBV7-9 and TRBJ2-2, is DTGVSQNPRHKITKRGQNVTFRCDPISEHNRLYWYRQTLGQGPEFLTYFQNEAQLEKSRLLSDRFSAERPKGSFSTLEIQRTEQGDSAMYLCASSIVPGQGGTGELFFGEGSRLTVL.

The V gene is TRBV3-1 (or the pseudogene TRBV3-2), the J gene TRBJ2-2; D gene unclear. Deletions cut 1 base from V and 5 bases from J, with 8 bases between. The CDR3 loop spans 14 amino acids. The germline gives CDR1 LGHDT, CDR2 YNNKEL (reference sequence). The DNA for the CDR3 is TGTGCCAGCAGCCAAGCCCCCACAACCGGGGAGCTGTTTTTT. Amino acid sequence: CASSQAPTTGELFF.

This clone turned up a few times. The chain couples TRBV2 to TRBJ2-7; 8 nucleotides line up with TRBD2. The V gene end was trimmed by 6 bases and the J gene end by 6 bases; junction bases not matched to a gene: 7. Germline CDR1 SNHLY, CDR2 FYNNEI. The CDR3 is 13 residues long. CDR3 nucleotides: TGTGCCAGCAGCGCGGGGGGAGGTCTCGAGCAGTACTTC. Translation gives CASSAGGGLEQYF.

The V call is TRBV3-1 (or the pseudogene TRBV3-2), the J call TRBJ2-7; 13 positions agree with TRBD2. This CDR3 is 16 amino acids long. Germline V lookup: CDR1 LGHDT, CDR2 YNNKEL (reference sequence). J gave up 4 bases and V 1 base, and 4 bases lay outside the gene matches. CDR3 in amino acids: CASSQAPGLAGYEQYF. CDR3 nucleotide sequence: TGTGCCAGCAGCCAAGCCCCGGGACTAGCGGGATACGAGCAGTACTTC.

Here the CDR3 DNA reads TGTGCCAGTAGTATAACAGGGCCACCCCTCCACTTT. Encoded protein: CASSITGPPLHF. The rearrangement links TRBV19 to TRBJ1-6; TRBD1 might be the D (6 bases). The V and J ends lost 2 bases and 11 bases respectively, with 7 bases between them. The CDR3 runs to 12 residues. CDR1 is LNHDA, CDR2 SQIVND, per germline (reference sequence).

The V gene is TRBV28, the J gene TRBJ1-1; D not certain. V was trimmed by 6 bases and J by 2 bases, leaving 16 bases between them. CDR3 length equals 15 residues. Germline V gene lookup returns CDR1 MDHEN and CDR2 SYDVKM. CDR3 sequence: CASRDHGRVNTEAFF. The CDR3 nucleotides read TGTGCCAGCAGAGACCACGGGCGGGTAAACACTGAAGCTTTCTTT. The full variable domain, rest sourced from reference TRBV28 and TRBJ1-1, is DVKVTQSSRYLVKRTGEKVFLECVQDMDHENMFWYRQDPGLGLRLIYFSYDVKMKEKGDIPEGYSVSREKKERFSLILESASTNQTSMYLCASRDHGRVNTEAFFGQGTRLTVV.

This clone has a handful of counts. The gene calls are TRBV7-2 and TRBJ2-7; the D gene is possibly TRBD2 (5 bases). Trimming pared 5 bases from V and 4 bases from J, leaving 15 bases between. CDR3 length equals 14 residues. From germline, CDR1 is SGHTA and CDR2 FQGNSA. The CDR3 DNA reads TGTGCCAGCAGCCCCGGGATTTTTTCTTACGAGCAGTACTTC. It yields the protein CASSPGIFSYEQYF.

This sequence joins TRBV6-2 or TRBV6-3 and TRBJ2-1, with D possibly being TRBD1 (5 bases). The V end was cut by 2 bases, the J end by 10 bases, with 15 bases between. Germline V CDR1 and CDR2: MNHEY, SVGEGT. This CDR3 has 14 amino acids. The CDR3 here is CASSYPVQGWEQFF. Written as DNA, the CDR3 is TGTGCCAGCAGTTACCCCGTTCAGGGTTGGGAGCAGTTCTTC.

The chain has TRBV2 and TRBJ1-6, with TRBD1 identical over 10 bases. Germline values: CDR1 SNHLY, CDR2 FYNNEI. V was clipped by 4 bases and J by 8 bases; unmatched bases: 8. The CDR3 runs to 16 residues. The CDR3 DNA is TGTGCCAGCAGTGGAGGGGTGGGACAGGGGTATTCACCCCTCCACTTT. Its protein is CASSGGVGQGYSPLHF. The full variable domain, rest sourced from reference TRBV2 and TRBJ1-6, is EPEVTQTPSHQVTQMGQEVILRCVPISNHLYFYWYRQILGQKVEFLVSFYNNEISEKSEIFDDQFSVERPDGSNFTLKIRSTKLEDSAMYFCASSGGVGQGYSPLHFGNGTRLTVT.

The chain carries TRBV5-4 and TRBJ1-1, with 9 bases lining up with TRBD1. This CDR3 is built from 14 residues. V lost 4 bases, J lost 5 bases, and 6 bases stayed unmatched. The germline V gene encodes CDR1 SGHNT and CDR2 YYREEE (reference sequence). The CDR3 sequence: CASSGPTGGTEAFF. CDR3 sequence (DNA): TGTGCCAGCAGCGGACCGACAGGGGGGACTGAAGCTTTCTTT.